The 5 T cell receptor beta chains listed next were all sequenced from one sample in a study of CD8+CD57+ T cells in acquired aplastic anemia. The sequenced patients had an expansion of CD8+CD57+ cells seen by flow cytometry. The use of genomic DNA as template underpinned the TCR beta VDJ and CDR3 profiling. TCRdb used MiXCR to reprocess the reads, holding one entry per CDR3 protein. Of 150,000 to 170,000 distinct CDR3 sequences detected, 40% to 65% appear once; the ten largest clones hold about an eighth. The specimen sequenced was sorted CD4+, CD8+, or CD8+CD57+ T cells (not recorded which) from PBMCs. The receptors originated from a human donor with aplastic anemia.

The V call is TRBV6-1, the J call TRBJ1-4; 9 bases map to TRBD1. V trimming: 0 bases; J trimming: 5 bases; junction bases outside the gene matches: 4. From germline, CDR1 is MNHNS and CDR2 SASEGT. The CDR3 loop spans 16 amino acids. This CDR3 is CASSEAPGTGNEKLFF. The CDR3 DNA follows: TGTGCCAGCAGTGAAGCGCCCGGGACAGGGAATGAAAAACTGTTTTTT.

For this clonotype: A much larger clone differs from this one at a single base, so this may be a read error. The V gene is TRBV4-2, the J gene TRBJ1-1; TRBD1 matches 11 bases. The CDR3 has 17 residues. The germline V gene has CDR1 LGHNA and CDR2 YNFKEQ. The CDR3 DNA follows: TGTGCCAGCGGCCAAGATCCCCCTGGGACAGGGGGCACTGAAGCTTTCTTT. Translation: CASGQDPPGTGGTEAFF.

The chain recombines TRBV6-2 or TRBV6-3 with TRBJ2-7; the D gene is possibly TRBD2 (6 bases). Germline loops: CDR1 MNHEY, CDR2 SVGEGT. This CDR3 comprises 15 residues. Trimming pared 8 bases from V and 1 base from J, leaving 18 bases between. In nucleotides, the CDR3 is TGTGCCAGCGTCGGGGGTCAGGGTGTATCCTACGAGCAGTACTTC. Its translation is CASVGGQGVSYEQYF.

CDR3 in amino acids: CSAPSGRTSGYNEQFF. DNA of the CDR3: TGCAGTGCACCCTCCGGGAGGACTAGCGGATACAATGAGCAGTTCTTC. The chain recombines TRBV20-1 with TRBJ2-1, with 10 bases identical to TRBD2. Germline loops: CDR1 DFQATT, CDR2 SNEGSKA (reference sequence). V lost 6 bases, J lost 4 bases, and 12 bases stayed unmatched. CDR3 length: 16 amino acids.

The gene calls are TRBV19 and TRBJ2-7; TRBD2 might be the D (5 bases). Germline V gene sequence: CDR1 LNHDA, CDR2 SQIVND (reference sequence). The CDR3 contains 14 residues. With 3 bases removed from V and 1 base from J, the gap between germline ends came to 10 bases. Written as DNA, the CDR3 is TGTGCCAGTAGTATCTCAGCGGAGTCCTACGAGCAGTACTTC. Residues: CASSISAESYEQYF.